The 11 T cell receptor beta chains presented below share a single source sample, sequenced in a study of cytotoxic CD8 clonotypes in ibrutinib-treated CLL. Here immunoSEQ multiplex PCR was the method, and the copy in TCRdb shows in-frame clones only, minus some. The repertoire holds over 100,000 clones, with 50% to 65% as singletons. Material: PBMCs, obtained after 24 months of ibrutinib treatment. These receptors were obtained from a human donor with chronic lymphocytic leukemia.

This clone was seen repeatedly, ten times or more. At one of its ends the junction is not consistent with the germline gene, which may arise from a read error. The rearrangement links TRBV7-7 to TRBJ2-3; 9 positions agree with TRBD1. The V gene's germline CDR1 is SSHAT and CDR2 FNYEAQ (reference sequence). The CDR3 is made up of 14 amino acids. CDR3 bases: TGTGCTAGCAGCGATACAGGGGGCGCAGATACGCAGTATTTT. It is translated as CASSDTGGADTQYF.

The V call is TRBV7-2, the J call TRBJ1-2; D is possibly TRBD1 (5 bases). The CDR3 has 15 amino acids. Trimming pared 1 base from V and 2 bases from J, leaving 11 bases between. CDR1 is SGHTA, CDR2 FQGNSA, per germline. CDR3 amino acids: CASSLDQTANYGYTF. DNA for the CDR3: TGTGCCAGCAGCTTAGATCAGACAGCCAACTATGGCTACACCTTC. Supplemented by reference TRBV7-2 and TRBJ1-2, the full variable domain reads GAGVSQSPSNKVTEKGKDVELRCDPISGHTALYWYRQSLGQGLEFLIYFQGNSAPDKSGLPSDRFSAERTGGSVSTLTIQRTQQEDSAVYLCASSLDQTANYGYTFGSGTRLTVV.

This chain uses TRBV6-1 with TRBJ2-7; D unclear. Trimming shortened V by 5 bases and J by 12 bases, and 14 bases separated the two germline ends. This CDR3 is built from 11 residues. CDR1 is MNHNS, CDR2 SASEGT, per germline. CDR3 amino acids: CASSFSRGAYF. CDR3 bases: TGTGCCAGCAGTTTTTCACGAGGTGCGTACTTC.

The rearrangement links TRBV2 to TRBJ1-2, with 10 bases matching TRBD1. Germline CDR1 and CDR2: SNHLY and FYNNEI. There are 17 residues in the CDR3. Trimming at V came to 6 bases and at J to 0 bases, leaving 10 bases not matched to a gene. As DNA, the CDR3 is TGTGCCAGCAGGTCCGGGACAGGGGCCCAAGCTAACTATGGCTACACCTTC. It codes for CASRSGTGAQANYGYTF.

The chain recombines TRBV6-1 with TRBJ2-3; D remains unclear. Germline CDR1 MNHNS, CDR2 SASEGT. The CDR3 sequence is 11 residues long. With 7 bases removed from V and 4 bases from J, the gap between germline ends came to 6 bases. The CDR3: CASTRADTQYF. Written as DNA, the CDR3 is TGTGCCAGCACCCGCGCAGATACGCAGTATTTT.

V gene TRBV6-6 combines with J gene TRBJ2-3; D is possibly TRBD1 (6 bases). Trimming removed 6 bases from V and 7 bases from J, with 17 bases in between. Germline CDR1 MNHNY, CDR2 SVGAGI (reference sequence). There are 14 residues in the CDR3. Here the CDR3 reads CASSGTLLLNTQYF. CDR3 in DNA: TGTGCCAGCAGCGGGACACTGCTTTTAAATACGCAGTATTTT.

The genes are TRBV7-9 and TRBJ2-7, with 10 bases that match TRBD1. Germline CDR1 reads SEHNR; CDR2 reads FQNEAQ (reference sequence). Losses at the gene ends were 5 bases for V and 0 bases for J; bases not matched to a gene: 4. The CDR3 has 15 amino acids. DNA for the CDR3: TGTGCCAGCAGCCCCCGACAGGGGGCCTCCTACGAGCAGTACTTC. Translated, it gives CASSPRQGASYEQYF.

The chain combines TRBV7-2 with TRBJ2-4; 8 bases match TRBD2. V lost 6 bases and J lost 8; bases outside the gene matches: 0. The CDR3 consists of 11 residues. Germline V gives CDR1 SGHTA, CDR2 FQGNSA. CDR3 amino acids: CASRAGDIQYF. CDR3 sequence (DNA): TGTGCCAGCAGAGCGGGGGACATTCAGTACTTC.

The chain employs TRBV4-3 and TRBJ2-3; 9 bases line up with TRBD2. The CDR3 covers 15 residues. With V trimmed by 4 bases and J by 1 base, 3 bases remained unmatched. CDR1 LGHNA and CDR2 YSLEER come from the germline V gene. The DNA for the CDR3 is TGCGCCAGCAGCCGAGTAGCGGGGGGCACAGATACGCAGTATTTT. It specifies CASSRVAGGTDTQYF.

This clone has a handful of counts. The chain uses TRBV13 and TRBJ1-1; TRBD1 aligns across 7 bases. V was pared by 0 bases and J by 6 bases, with 4 bases of the junction left unmatched. The CDR3 runs 14 residues. Germline V CDR1 and CDR2: PRHDT, FYEKMQ (reference sequence). The CDR3 protein is CASSLGETGSEAFF. CDR3 nucleotide sequence: TGTGCCAGCAGCTTAGGTGAGACAGGGTCTGAAGCTTTCTTT.

This chain links TRBV6-5 with TRBJ1-5; 7 bases fit TRBD1. The CDR3 spans 13 residues. Germline V gene sequence: CDR1 MNHEY, CDR2 SVGAGI. Trimming cost V 4 bases and J 6 bases; bases outside gene matches: 3. The CDR3 region has the DNA TGTGCCAGCAGTTCACAGGGGAGTCAGCCCCAGCATTTT. Encoded protein: CASSSQGSQPQHF.